The 19 T cell receptor beta chains below all came from one sample that was sequenced in a study of T cells in Graves' hyperthyroidism and ophthalmopathy. From RNA transcripts, TCR beta CDR3 regions were amplified. HTBI primers were used for first-round RT-PCR of the TCR CDR3. Using its own MiXCR run on the multiplex PCR reads, TCRdb lists one record per CDR3 protein. The repertoire includes 300,000 to 350,000 distinct CDR3 sequences, over 11% of them detected once, and around 23% sits in the top ten. Sequencing was carried out using blood. Receptors were obtained from a woman aged 30 to 39 with Graves' hyperthyroidism.

As to this clonotype: The conserved phenylalanine or tryptophan normally closing the CDR3 is absent here, so this likely arose from a read error. In nucleotides, the CDR3 is TGTGCCAGCAGCACGACAGGGGACTACGAGCAGTACTTG. The encoded protein is CASSTTGDYEQYL. This chain links TRBV7-9 with TRBJ2-7; 8 positions agree with TRBD1. The germline V gene encodes CDR1 SEHNR and CDR2 FQNEAQ (reference sequence). The CDR3 loop spans 13 amino acids. Trimming took 5 bases from V and 3 from J; bases not matched to a gene: 3.

The chain combines TRBV5-4 with TRBJ2-5; TRBD2 agrees at 8 bases. Germline V CDR1 and CDR2: SGHNT, YYREEE (reference sequence). CDR3 length: 15 residues. V trimming: 3 bases; J trimming: 1 base; junction bases outside the gene matches: 5. The CDR3 sequence is CASSSGGTPQETQYF. CDR3 DNA sequence: TGTGCCAGCAGCTCGGGGGGGACTCCCCAAGAGACCCAGTACTTC.

The CDR3 DNA is TGTGCCAGCAGCCAAGTAAAATATGGACAGGGGGCCTACGAGCAGTACTTC. It codes for CASSQVKYGQGAYEQYF. This chain uses TRBV14 with TRBJ2-7; 10 nucleotides agree with TRBD1. The J segment lost 2 bases and the V segment lost 1 base, leaving 8 bases of the junction unmatched. The CDR3 length is 17 residues. Germline CDR1 is SGHDN and CDR2 is FVKESK.

The chain combines TRBV7-2 with TRBJ2-1; D uncertain. V lost 0 bases and J lost 6, with 12 bases in between. From germline, CDR1 is SGHTA and CDR2 FQGNSA. CDR3 size: 15 residues. The CDR3 reads CASSLAWLGGNEQFF. CDR3 sequence (DNA): TGTGCCAGCAGCTTAGCGTGGTTGGGCGGCAATGAGCAGTTCTTC.

The genes are TRBV3-1 and TRBJ1-6, with D perhaps TRBD1 (6 bases). Germline V lookup: CDR1 LGHDT, CDR2 YNNKEL (reference sequence). Trimming pared 0 bases from V and 10 bases from J, leaving 16 bases between. CDR3 size: 16 residues. The CDR3 coding sequence is TGTGCCAGCAGCCAAGAGGCTAGGGGGTCGAGATCACCCCTCCACTTT. Translation gives CASSQEARGSRSPLHF.

A few counts support this clonotype. J is TRBJ2-4 and V is TRBV12-3 or TRBV12-4; D is unresolved. The CDR3 runs to 14 residues. V was trimmed by 5 bases and J by 9 bases, leaving 17 bases between them. This chain's CDR3 is CASSTYPGSSIQYF. In nucleotides, the CDR3 is TGTGCCAGCAGTACGTACCCCGGGTCCAGCATTCAGTACTTC.

The chain uses TRBV11-3 and TRBJ2-3; D gene uncertain. The CDR3 spans 14 residues. The V and J ends lost 0 bases and 3 bases respectively, with 7 bases between them. Per germline, CDR1 SGHNT and CDR2 YENEEA. The CDR3 loop reads CASSLDPGTDTQYF. CDR3 DNA sequence: TGTGCCAGCAGCTTAGATCCTGGGACAGATACGCAGTATTTT.

The V call is TRBV7-2, the J call TRBJ2-1; 7 bases align to TRBD1. After removal of 5 bases from V and 10 bases from J, the junction contained 5 bases not matched to a gene. The CDR3 runs to 12 residues. Germline V CDR1 and CDR2: SGHTA, FQGNSA. CDR3 coding DNA: TGTGCCAGCAGCCCCCGGACAGGCGAGCAGTTCTTC. This translates into CASSPRTGEQFF.

This clonotype was seen repeatedly, ten times or more. The chain uses TRBV28 and TRBJ1-1, with a weak D call TRBD1 (6 bases). The length of the CDR3 is 13 residues. V lost 11 bases to trimming and J lost 4 bases, with 17 bases between them. Germline V gives CDR1 MDHEN, CDR2 SYDVKM. CDR3 coding DNA: TGTGCCGCCTCAGGCGGGGGCATCACTGAAGCTTTCTTT. It codes for CAASGGGITEAFF.

This clonotype came up many times. The chain has TRBV2 and TRBJ2-7, with D possibly TRBD2 on 6 matching bases. Trimming stripped 6 bases from V and 6 bases from J, with 15 bases between. The germline CDR1 and CDR2 sequences are SNHLY and FYNNEI. The CDR3 is made up of 13 amino acids. The CDR3 is CASSRDSGGEQYF. CDR3 bases: TGTGCCAGCAGCCGGGACTCCGGGGGCGAGCAGTACTTC.

The chain is built from TRBV5-1 and TRBJ2-7, with 8 bases aligning to TRBD2. The germline CDR1 and CDR2 sequences are SGHRS and YFSETQ. J gave up 0 bases and V 1 base, and 9 bases lay outside the gene matches. This CDR3 has 17 amino acids. The CDR3 sequence is CASSLPPGGGNSYEQYF. CDR3 coding DNA: TGCGCCAGCAGCTTGCCGCCCGGGGGGGGGAACTCCTACGAGCAGTACTTC.

This clonotype was seen a handful of times. The chain couples TRBV3-1 to TRBJ1-4; D is unclear. Germline CDR1 is LGHDT and CDR2 is YNNKEL (reference sequence). The CDR3 runs 14 residues. Trimming took 2 bases from V and 1 from J, leaving 5 bases between them. The CDR3 is CASSQRETNEKLFF. As DNA, the CDR3 is TGTGCCAGCAGCCAAAGAGAAACTAATGAAAAACTGTTTTTT. The complete variable domain, with remaining parts taken from reference TRBV3-1 and TRBJ1-4, reads DTAVSQTPKYLVTQMGNDKSIKCEQNLGHDTMYWYKQDSKKFLKIMFSYNNKELIINETVPNRFSPKSPDKAHLNLHINSLELGDSAVYFCASSQRETNEKLFFGSGTQLSVL.

The rearrangement links TRBV13 to TRBJ2-7; the D is unclear. The CDR3 has 15 amino acids. The germline V gene has CDR1 PRHDT and CDR2 FYEKMQ (reference sequence). Trimming shortened V by 1 base and J by 4 bases, and 14 bases separated the two germline ends. CDR3 in amino acids: CASSLEGSPHYEQYF. The CDR3 region has the DNA TGTGCCAGCAGCTTAGAAGGCTCCCCCCATTACGAGCAGTACTTC. Looking up the rest from reference TRBV13 and TRBJ2-7 gives the full variable domain: AAGVIQSPRHLIKEKRETATLKCYPIPRHDTVYWYQQGPGQDPQFLISFYEKMQSDKGSIPDRFSAQQFSDYHSELNMSSLELGDSALYFCASSLEGSPHYEQYFGPGTRLTVT.

The V and J genes are TRBV29-1 and TRBJ2-7; D uncertain. The CDR3 extends over 12 amino acids. Germline lookup yields CDR1 SQVTM and CDR2 ANQGSEA. The V and J ends lost 2 bases and 9 bases respectively, with 14 bases between them. CDR3 in DNA: TGCAGCGTTGAATCTGACTTCTCGACGCAGTACTTC. It specifies CSVESDFSTQYF.

The chain recombines TRBV7-2 with TRBJ2-1, with a weak D call TRBD2 (6 bases). Germline-derived CDR1 and CDR2 are SGHTA and FQGNSA. Trimming cost V 3 bases and J 5 bases, with 11 bases left between them. This CDR3 is 14 amino acids long. CDR3 in amino acids: CASSFERANNEQFF. CDR3 nucleotides: TGTGCCAGCAGCTTTGAGCGGGCAAACAATGAGCAGTTCTTC.

The chain carries TRBV10-3 and TRBJ2-6; TRBD1 agrees at 8 bases. The germline CDR1 and CDR2 sequences are ENHRY and SYGVKD. V was clipped by 8 bases and J by 4 bases; unmatched bases: 16. This CDR3 has 18 amino acids. CDR3 loop: CAIGDRGPKPSGANVLTF. CDR3 sequence (DNA): TGTGCCATCGGCGACAGGGGACCGAAACCCAGCGGGGCCAACGTCCTGACTTTC.

This clonotype has ten or more counts. V and J are TRBV30 and TRBJ1-4; tentatively, D is TRBD1 (6 bases). Deletions cut 2 bases from V and 8 bases from J, with 9 bases between. CDR3 length: 12 amino acids. Germline CDR1 is GTSNPN and CDR2 is SVGIG (reference sequence). CDR3 in DNA: TGTGCCTGGAGTTCCGGACAGGAAAAACTGTTTTTT. This sequence encodes CAWSSGQEKLFF.

This clonotype showed up just a few times. The chain is built from TRBV19 and TRBJ2-7; 10 bases are shared with TRBD2. Germline V lookup: CDR1 LNHDA, CDR2 SQIVND (reference sequence). This CDR3 has 16 amino acids. After removal of 2 bases from V and 0 bases from J, the junction contained 4 bases not matched to a gene. CDR3 DNA: TGTGCCAGTAGTATACAAGCGGGAGGGAGCTCCTACGAGCAGTACTTC. Its translation: CASSIQAGGSSYEQYF.

This clonotype was picked up a small number of times. The chain joins TRBV6-1 to TRBJ2-4; 7 bases are shared with TRBD1. This CDR3 is 12 amino acids long. J was trimmed by 4 bases and V by 7 bases; bases with no gene match: 1. Germline V CDR1 and CDR2: MNHNS, SASEGT. The CDR3 region has the DNA TGTGCCAGCAAGGGACAGAAAAACATTCAGTACTTC. Translation gives CASKGQKNIQYF.